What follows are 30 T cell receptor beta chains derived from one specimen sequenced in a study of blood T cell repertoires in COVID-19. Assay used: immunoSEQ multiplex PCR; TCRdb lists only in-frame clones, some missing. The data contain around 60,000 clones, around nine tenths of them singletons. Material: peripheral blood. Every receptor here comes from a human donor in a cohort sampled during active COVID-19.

The CDR3 region is CASRGQGPLKNIQYF. The CDR3 DNA is TGTGCCAGCAGAGGACAGGGCCCCCTTAAAAACATTCAGTACTTC. The chain combines TRBV2 with TRBJ2-4, with 8 bases lining up with TRBD1. This CDR3 is built from 15 residues. Germline V gene lookup returns CDR1 SNHLY and CDR2 FYNNEI. The V and J ends lost 6 bases and 4 bases, in that order; junction bases with no gene match: 8.

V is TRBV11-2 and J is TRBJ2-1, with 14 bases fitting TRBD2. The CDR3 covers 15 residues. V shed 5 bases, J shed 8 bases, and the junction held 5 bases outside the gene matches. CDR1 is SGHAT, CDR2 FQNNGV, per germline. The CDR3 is CASSEGGLAGDEQFF. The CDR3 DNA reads TGTGCCAGCAGCGAGGGGGGACTAGCGGGAGATGAGCAGTTCTTC.

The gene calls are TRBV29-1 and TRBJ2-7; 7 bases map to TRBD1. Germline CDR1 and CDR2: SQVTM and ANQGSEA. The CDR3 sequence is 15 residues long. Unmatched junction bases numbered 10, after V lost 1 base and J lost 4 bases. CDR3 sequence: CSVEGVGTAPYEQYF. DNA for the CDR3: TGCAGCGTTGAAGGTGTAGGGACAGCCCCATACGAGCAGTACTTC.

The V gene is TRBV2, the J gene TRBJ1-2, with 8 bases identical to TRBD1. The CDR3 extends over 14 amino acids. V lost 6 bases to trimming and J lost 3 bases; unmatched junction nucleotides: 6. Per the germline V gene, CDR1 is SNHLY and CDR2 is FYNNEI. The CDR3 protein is CASSPDRGYYGYTF. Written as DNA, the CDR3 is TGTGCCAGCAGCCCCGACAGGGGTTACTATGGCTACACCTTC.

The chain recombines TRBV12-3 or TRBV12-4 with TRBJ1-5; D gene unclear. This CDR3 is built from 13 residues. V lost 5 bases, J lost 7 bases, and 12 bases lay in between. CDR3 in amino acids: CASSGETFQPQHF. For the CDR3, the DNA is TGTGCCAGCAGTGGGGAGACCTTCCAGCCCCAGCATTTT.

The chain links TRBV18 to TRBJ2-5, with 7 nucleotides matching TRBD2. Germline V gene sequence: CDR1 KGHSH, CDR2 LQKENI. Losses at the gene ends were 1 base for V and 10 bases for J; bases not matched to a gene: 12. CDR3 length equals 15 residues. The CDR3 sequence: CASSPLRPKGGSQYF. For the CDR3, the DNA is TGTGCCAGCTCACCACTTCGGCCCAAGGGAGGGAGCCAGTACTTC.

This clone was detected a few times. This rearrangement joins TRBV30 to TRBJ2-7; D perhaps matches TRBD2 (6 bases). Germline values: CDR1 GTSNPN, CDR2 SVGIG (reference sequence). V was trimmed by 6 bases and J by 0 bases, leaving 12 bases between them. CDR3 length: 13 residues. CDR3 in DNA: TGTGCCTGCGAACTCGGGAGCTCCTACGAGCAGTACTTC. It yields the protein CACELGSSYEQYF.

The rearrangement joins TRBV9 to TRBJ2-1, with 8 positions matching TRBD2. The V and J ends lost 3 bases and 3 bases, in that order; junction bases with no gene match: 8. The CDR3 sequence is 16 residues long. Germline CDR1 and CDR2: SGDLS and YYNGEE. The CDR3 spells CASSAPPGGNYNEQFF. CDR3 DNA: TGTGCCAGCAGCGCCCCACCGGGGGGGAACTACAATGAGCAGTTCTTC.

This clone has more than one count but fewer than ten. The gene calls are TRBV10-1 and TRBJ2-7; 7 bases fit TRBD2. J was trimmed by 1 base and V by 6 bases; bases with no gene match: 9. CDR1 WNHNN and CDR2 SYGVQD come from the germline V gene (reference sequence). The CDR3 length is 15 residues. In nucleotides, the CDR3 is TGCGCCAGCAGCATGGGACGGGGACTATCCTACGAGCAGTACTTC. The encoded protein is CASSMGRGLSYEQYF.

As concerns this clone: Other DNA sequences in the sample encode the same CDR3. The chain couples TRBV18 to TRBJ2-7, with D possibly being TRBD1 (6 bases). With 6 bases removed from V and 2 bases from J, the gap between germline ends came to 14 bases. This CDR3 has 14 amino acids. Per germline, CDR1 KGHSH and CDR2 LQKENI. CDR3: CASSSRRGPYEQYF. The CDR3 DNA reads TGTGCCAGCTCCTCACGCAGGGGACCCTACGAGCAGTACTTC. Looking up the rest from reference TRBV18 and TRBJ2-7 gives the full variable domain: NAGVMQNPRHLVRRRGQEARLRCSPMKGHSHVYWYRQLPEEGLKFMVYLQKENIIDESGMPKERFSAEFPKEGPSILRIQQVVRGDSAAYFCASSSRRGPYEQYFGPGTRLTVT.

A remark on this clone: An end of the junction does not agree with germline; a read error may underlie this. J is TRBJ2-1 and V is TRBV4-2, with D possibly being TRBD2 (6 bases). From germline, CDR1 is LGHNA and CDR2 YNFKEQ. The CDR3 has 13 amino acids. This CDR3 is CASSPPMGLALVF. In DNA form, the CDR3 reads TGTGCCAGCAGCCCCCCCATGGGGCTAGCGCTGGTCTTC.

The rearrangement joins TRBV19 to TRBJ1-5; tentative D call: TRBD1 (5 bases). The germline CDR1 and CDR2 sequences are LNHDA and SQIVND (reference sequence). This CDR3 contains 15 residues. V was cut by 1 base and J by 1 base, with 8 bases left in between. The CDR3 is CASSIGTRSNQPQHF. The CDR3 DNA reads TGTGCCAGTAGTATAGGGACACGGAGCAATCAGCCCCAGCATTTT.

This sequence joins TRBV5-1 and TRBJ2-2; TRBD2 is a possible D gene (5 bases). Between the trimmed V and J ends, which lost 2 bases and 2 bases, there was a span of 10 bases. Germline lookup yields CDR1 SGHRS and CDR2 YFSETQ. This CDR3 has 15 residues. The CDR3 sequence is CASSFWAGNTGELFF. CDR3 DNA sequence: TGCGCCAGCAGCTTTTGGGCGGGTAACACCGGGGAGCTGTTTTTT.

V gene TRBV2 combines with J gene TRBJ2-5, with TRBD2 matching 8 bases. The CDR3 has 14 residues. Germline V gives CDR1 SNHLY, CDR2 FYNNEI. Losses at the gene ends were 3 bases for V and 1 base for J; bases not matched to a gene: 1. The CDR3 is CASSDLAGQETQYF. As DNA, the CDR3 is TGTGCCAGCAGTGACCTAGCGGGCCAAGAGACCCAGTACTTC. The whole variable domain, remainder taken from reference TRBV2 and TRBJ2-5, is EPEVTQTPSHQVTQMGQEVILRCVPISNHLYFYWYRQILGQKVEFLVSFYNNEISEKSEIFDDQFSVERPDGSNFTLKIRSTKLEDSAMYFCASSDLAGQETQYFGPGTRLLVL.

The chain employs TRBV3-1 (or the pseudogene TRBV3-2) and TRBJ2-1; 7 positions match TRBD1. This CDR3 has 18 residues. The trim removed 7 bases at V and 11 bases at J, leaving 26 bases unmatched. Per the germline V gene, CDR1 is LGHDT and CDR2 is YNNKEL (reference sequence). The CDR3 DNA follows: TGTGCCAGCATTCAGGGCTATCCAAGACAGGGCGGGTCGAGCAAGCAGTTCTTC. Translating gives CASIQGYPRQGGSSKQFF.

In DNA, the CDR3 is TGTGCCAGCAGTTACCCACGGACAGGGGGAACGTACGAGCAGTACTTC. Its translation: CASSYPRTGGTYEQYF. V and J are TRBV6-2 or TRBV6-3 and TRBJ2-7, with TRBD1 identical over 10 bases. The CDR3 has 16 amino acids. Germline V gene sequence: CDR1 MNHEY, CDR2 SVGEGT. V dropped 2 bases and J dropped 4; count of bases not matched to a gene: 8.

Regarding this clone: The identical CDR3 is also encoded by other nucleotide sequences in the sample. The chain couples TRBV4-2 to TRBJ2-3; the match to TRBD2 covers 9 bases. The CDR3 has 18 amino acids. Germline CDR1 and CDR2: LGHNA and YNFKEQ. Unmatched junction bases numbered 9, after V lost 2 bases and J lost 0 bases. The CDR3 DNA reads TGTGCCAGCAGCCAAAGACTCCAGCGGGGGGTCAGCACAGATACGCAGTATTTT. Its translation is CASSQRLQRGVSTDTQYF.

Here the CDR3 reads CASSLQIGAGQGLDTQYF. As DNA, the CDR3 is TGTGCCAGCAGCTTGCAAATCGGGGCGGGACAGGGATTAGATACGCAGTATTTT. V is TRBV5-8 and J is TRBJ2-3; 9 nucleotides agree with TRBD1. Losses at the gene ends were 1 base for V and 5 bases for J; bases not matched to a gene: 14. CDR3 size: 18 residues. Germline loops: CDR1 SGHTS, CDR2 YDEGEE. Full variable domain (missing parts from reference TRBV5-8 and TRBJ2-3): EAGVTQSPTHLIKTRGQQATLRCSPISGHTSVYWYQQALGLGLQFLLWYDEGEERNRGNFPPRFSGRQFPNYSSELNVNALELEDSALYLCASSLQIGAGQGLDTQYFGPGTRLTVL.

The CDR3 is CASSQEGAPPSYEQYF. CDR3 bases: TGTGCCAGCAGCCAAGAAGGGGCGCCTCCCTCCTACGAGCAGTACTTC. J is TRBJ2-7 and V is TRBV4-2; TRBD1 is a possible D gene (5 bases). This CDR3 has 16 residues. V lost 0 bases and J 0 bases, leaving 12 bases between the germline ends. Per the germline V gene, CDR1 is LGHNA and CDR2 is YNFKEQ.

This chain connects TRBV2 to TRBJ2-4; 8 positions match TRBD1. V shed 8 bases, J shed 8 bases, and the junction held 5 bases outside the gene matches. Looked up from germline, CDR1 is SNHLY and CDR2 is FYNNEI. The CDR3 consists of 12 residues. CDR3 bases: TGTGCCAGCGGACAGGGAATGTACATTCAGTACTTC. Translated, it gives CASGQGMYIQYF.

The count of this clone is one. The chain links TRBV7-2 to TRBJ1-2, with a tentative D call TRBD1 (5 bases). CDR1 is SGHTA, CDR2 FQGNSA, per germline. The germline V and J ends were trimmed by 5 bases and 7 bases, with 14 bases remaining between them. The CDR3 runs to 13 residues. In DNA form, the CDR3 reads TGTGCCAGCAGCGGGCAGACAGTGACTGGCTACACCTTC. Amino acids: CASSGQTVTGYTF.

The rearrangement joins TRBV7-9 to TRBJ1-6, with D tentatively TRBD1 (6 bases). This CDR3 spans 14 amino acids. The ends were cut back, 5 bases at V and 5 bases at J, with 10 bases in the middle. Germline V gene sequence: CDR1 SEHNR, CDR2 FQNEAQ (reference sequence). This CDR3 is CASSPRQDNSPLHF. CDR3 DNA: TGTGCCAGCAGCCCAAGACAGGATAATTCACCCCTCCACTTT.

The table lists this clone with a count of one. CDR3 in DNA: TGTGCCAGCAGCCAAGTGGTGGACTATGAGCAGTTCTTC. This sequence encodes CASSQVVDYEQFF. The gene calls are TRBV14 and TRBJ2-1; possible D gene TRBD2, 5 bases. The germline V gene encodes CDR1 SGHDN and CDR2 FVKESK. This CDR3 is 13 amino acids long. Between the trimmed V and J ends, which lost 1 base and 8 bases, there was a span of 9 bases.

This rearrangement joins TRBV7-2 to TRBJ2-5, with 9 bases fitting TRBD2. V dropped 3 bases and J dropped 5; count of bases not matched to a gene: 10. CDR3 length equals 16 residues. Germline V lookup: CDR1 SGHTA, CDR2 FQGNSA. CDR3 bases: TGTGCCAGCAGCTTCGGCGCGGGGGGGCGGGAGGAGACCCAGTACTTC. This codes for CASSFGAGGREETQYF. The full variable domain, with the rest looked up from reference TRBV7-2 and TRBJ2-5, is GAGVSQSPSNKVTEKGKDVELRCDPISGHTALYWYRQSLGQGLEFLIYFQGNSAPDKSGLPSDRFSAERTGGSVSTLTIQRTQQEDSAVYLCASSFGAGGREETQYFGPGTRLLVL.

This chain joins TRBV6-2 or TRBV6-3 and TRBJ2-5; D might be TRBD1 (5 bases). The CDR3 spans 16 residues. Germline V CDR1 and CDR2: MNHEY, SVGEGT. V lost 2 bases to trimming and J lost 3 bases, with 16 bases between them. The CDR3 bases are TGTGCCAGCAGTTACCCAACAAGGGGATTAAAAGAGACCCAGTACTTC. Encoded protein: CASSYPTRGLKETQYF.

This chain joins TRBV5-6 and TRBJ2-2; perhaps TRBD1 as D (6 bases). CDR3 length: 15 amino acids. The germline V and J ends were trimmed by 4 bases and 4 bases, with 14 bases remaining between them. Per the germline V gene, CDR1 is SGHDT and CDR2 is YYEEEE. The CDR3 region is CASSLYRDATGELFF. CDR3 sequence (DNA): TGTGCCAGCAGCCTATACAGGGATGCCACCGGGGAGCTGTTTTTT. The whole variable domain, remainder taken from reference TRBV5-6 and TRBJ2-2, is DAGVTQSPTHLIKTRGQQVTLRCSPKSGHDTVSWYQQALGQGPQFIFQYYEEEERQRGNFPDRFSGHQFPNYSSELNVNALLLGDSALYLCASSLYRDATGELFFGEGSRLTVL.

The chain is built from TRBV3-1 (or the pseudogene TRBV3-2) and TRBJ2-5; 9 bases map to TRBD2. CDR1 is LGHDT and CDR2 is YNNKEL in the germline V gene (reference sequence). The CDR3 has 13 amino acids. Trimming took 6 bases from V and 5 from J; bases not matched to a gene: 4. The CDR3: CASSQREAETQYF. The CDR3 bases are TGTGCCAGCAGTCAGCGGGAGGCGGAGACCCAGTACTTC.

The CDR3 is CASSVFGGQETQYF. In nucleotides, the CDR3 is TGTGCCAGCAGCGTATTCGGGGGGCAAGAGACCCAGTACTTC. J is TRBJ2-5 and V is TRBV9; 7 bases align to TRBD2. V shed 1 base and J 2 bases; nucleotides not matched to a gene: 2. In germline, CDR1 is SGDLS, CDR2 YYNGEE. The CDR3 sequence is 14 residues long.

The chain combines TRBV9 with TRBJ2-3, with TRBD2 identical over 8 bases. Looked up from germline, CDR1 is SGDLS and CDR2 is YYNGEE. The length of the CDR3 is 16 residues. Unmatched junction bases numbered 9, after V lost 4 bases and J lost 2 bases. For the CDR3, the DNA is TGTGCCAGCAGCCCCCGAGCGGGAGAATCCACAGATACGCAGTATTTT. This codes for CASSPRAGESTDTQYF.

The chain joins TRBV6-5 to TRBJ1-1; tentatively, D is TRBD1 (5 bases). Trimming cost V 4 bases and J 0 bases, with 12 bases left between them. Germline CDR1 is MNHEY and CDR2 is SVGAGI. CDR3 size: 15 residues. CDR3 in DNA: TGTGCCAGCAGTTTCGGTCAGGGCTTGAACACTGAAGCTTTCTTT. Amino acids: CASSFGQGLNTEAFF.